Shown below are 5 T cell receptor beta chains from a single sample sequenced in a study of OX40 agonist ivuxolimab in advanced cancers. Using immunoSEQ multiplex PCR, the repertoire was profiled, and TCRdb retains in-frame clones only, with some absent. Among under 100,000 clones listed, 70% to 85% were seen once. Material: CD4+ or CD8+ T cells sorted from blood, obtained in a trial of the OX40 agonist ivuxolimab. These TCRs come from an adult with an advanced solid tumor such as melanoma, head and neck, liver or kidney cancer.

About this clone itself: This sample includes further DNA sequences coding for the same CDR3. This chain's CDR3 is CASSLGQGGEKLFF. The CDR3 DNA sequence: TGCGCCAGCAGCTTGGGGCAGGGGGGCGAAAAACTGTTTTTT. This chain links TRBV5-1 with TRBJ1-4, with TRBD1 matching over 7 bases. Looked up from germline, CDR1 is SGHRS and CDR2 is YFSETQ. This CDR3 spans 14 amino acids. With V trimmed by 0 bases and J by 8 bases, 4 bases remained unmatched.

The chain's CDR3 is CAWSSWGLTDTQYF. Written as DNA, the CDR3 is TGTGCCTGGAGTTCGTGGGGGCTTACAGATACGCAGTATTTT. The chain combines TRBV30 with TRBJ2-3; D is perhaps TRBD1 (6 bases). The ends were cut back, 2 bases at V and 3 bases at J, with 12 bases in the middle. The CDR3 is 14 residues long. Germline V gene data show CDR1 as GTSNPN and CDR2 as SVGIG (reference sequence). The entire variable domain, with the rest obtained from reference TRBV30 and TRBJ2-3, is as follows: SQTIHQWPATLVQPVGSPLSLECTVEGTSNPNLYWYRQAAGRGLQLLFYSVGIGQISSEVPQNLSASRPQDRQFILSSKKLLLSDSGFYLCAWSSWGLTDTQYFGPGTRLTVL.

This chain uses TRBV15 with TRBJ2-2; D is unresolved. In germline, CDR1 is LNHNV, CDR2 YYDKDF (reference sequence). V lost 0 bases and J 6 bases, leaving 8 bases between the germline ends. The CDR3 extends over 14 amino acids. DNA for the CDR3: TGTGCCACCAGCAGAGATCTTGGGTCCGGGGAGCTGTTTTTT. Residues: CATSRDLGSGELFF.

V is TRBV19 and J is TRBJ2-5; maybe TRBD2 (6 bases). The CDR3 sequence is 15 residues long. Germline CDR1 reads LNHDA; CDR2 reads SQIVND (reference sequence). V lost 9 bases and J 3 bases, leaving 20 bases between the germline ends. CDR3 in DNA: TGTGCCAGCCGGGACGGGGGTTGGTCGGAAGAGACCCAGTACTTC. Translating gives CASRDGGWSEETQYF.

The chain links TRBV9 to TRBJ2-7; the D gene is possibly TRBD2 (6 bases). Germline V gives CDR1 SGDLS, CDR2 YYNGEE. The CDR3 spans 18 residues. The germline V and J ends were trimmed by 0 bases and 3 bases, with 22 bases remaining between them. The CDR3 spells CASSVGPQVEGGFYEQYF. The CDR3 region has the DNA TGTGCCAGCAGCGTAGGTCCTCAAGTGGAGGGTGGATTCTACGAGCAGTACTTC.